This entry lists 21 T cell receptor beta chains sequenced from one sample in a study of T cells after yellow fever vaccination. Via MiXCR, TCRdb re-called the 5' RACE reads, giving one row per CDR3 protein. In the table there are some 600,000 distinct CDR3 sequences, about a sixth of which are singletons. Sequencing was performed on PBMCs, taken about 5 days after the first yellow fever vaccination. The receptors stem from a man aged 18 to 30 who received the YFV17D yellow fever vaccine.

This clonotype was seen only a few times. The rearrangement links TRBV15 to TRBJ2-1; 9 positions agree with TRBD2. Germline V lookup: CDR1 LNHNV, CDR2 YYDKDF (reference sequence). V was clipped by 1 base and J by 8 bases; unmatched bases: 9. This CDR3 has 16 amino acids. The CDR3 loop reads CATSRGGTSRLDEQFF. CDR3 coding DNA: TGTGCCACCAGCAGAGGTGGGACTAGCCGTTTGGATGAGCAGTTCTTC.

V usage is TRBV13 and J usage is TRBJ2-1; D is uncertain. Germline CDR1 is PRHDT and CDR2 is FYEKMQ (reference sequence). V was clipped by 7 bases and J by 7 bases, with 14 bases between them. This CDR3 is 13 amino acids long. CDR3 in amino acids: CASNRIGRNEQFF. DNA of the CDR3: TGTGCCAGCAACCGCATCGGACGGAATGAGCAGTTCTTC.

This clonotype was seen only a few times. The rearrangement uses TRBV24-1 and TRBJ2-3, with 8 bases aligning to TRBD1. Germline CDR1 KGHDR, CDR2 SFDVKD. V shed 1 base, J shed 9 bases, and the junction held 8 bases outside the gene matches. This CDR3 comprises 15 residues. The CDR3 protein is CATSDFQGARGTQYF. The DNA of the CDR3 is TGTGCCACCAGTGATTTTCAGGGGGCGCGGGGAACGCAGTATTTT.

CDR3 sequence reads: CASSYSRTVFGYTF. The DNA for the CDR3 is TGTGCCAGCAGTTACAGTAGGACCGTCTTTGGCTACACCTTC. The chain has TRBV6-2 or TRBV6-3 and TRBJ1-2, with D uncertain. The V gene's germline CDR1 is MNHEY and CDR2 SVGEGT. Trimming stripped 2 bases from V and 7 bases from J, with 14 bases between. This CDR3 has 14 amino acids.

The chain is built from TRBV7-2 and TRBJ1-2; D is possibly TRBD1 (6 bases). V lost 5 bases to trimming and J lost 6 bases, with 16 bases between them. Germline V gene lookup returns CDR1 SGHTA and CDR2 FQGNSA. The CDR3 spans 14 residues. The CDR3 here is CASSPPDSLDGYTF. The CDR3 DNA reads TGTGCCAGCAGCCCTCCGGACAGCTTAGATGGCTACACCTTC.

A few counts support this clonotype. The chain combines TRBV12-3 or TRBV12-4 with TRBJ2-3; no definite D call. V was trimmed by 4 bases and J by 7 bases, leaving 12 bases between them. The CDR3 consists of 13 residues. The CDR3: CASSSYDLNTQYF. The DNA for the CDR3 is TGTGCCAGCAGTTCCTACGACTTAAATACGCAGTATTTT.

This chain links TRBV20-1 with TRBJ2-4; 12 bases are shared with TRBD2. CDR3 length: 16 residues. Germline CDR1 is DFQATT and CDR2 is SNEGSKA (reference sequence). Trimming cost V 5 bases and J 7 bases; bases outside gene matches: 12. CDR3 in DNA: TGCAGTGCTCAGAGACTAGCGGGGGCTGTAGGGAACATTCAGTACTTC. This translates into CSAQRLAGAVGNIQYF.

This clonotype was observed a few times. The chain is built from TRBV5-4 and TRBJ2-7; TRBD1 is a possible D gene (5 bases). The germline V gene encodes CDR1 SGHNT and CDR2 YYREEE (reference sequence). V lost 1 base and J lost 7, with 15 bases in between. The CDR3 contains 14 residues. DNA for the CDR3: TGTGCCAGCAGCTTGATACAGGTCCTGGGGGAGCAGTACGTC. Amino acid sequence: CASSLIQVLGEQYV.

This clonotype has just one count. V gene TRBV20-1 combines with J gene TRBJ2-1; D might be TRBD2 (5 bases). Trimming stripped 7 bases from V and 3 bases from J, with 13 bases between. The CDR3 is made up of 13 amino acids. Germline CDR1 reads DFQATT; CDR2 reads SNEGSKA (reference sequence). The CDR3 loop reads CSVSHRDYNEQFF. CDR3 nucleotides: TGCAGTGTTAGCCATCGGGACTACAATGAGCAGTTCTTC.

This clonotype came up a few times. This chain links TRBV29-1 with TRBJ1-3, with D possibly matching TRBD1 (5 bases). CDR3 size: 14 residues. Germline assignment: CDR1 SQVTM and CDR2 ANQGSEA. Trimming shortened V by 4 bases and J by 3 bases, and 13 bases separated the two germline ends. The CDR3 DNA follows: TGCAGCGTTGTCCCAGCCGGACATGGAAACACCATATATTTT. This translates into CSVVPAGHGNTIYF.

In this sample, this clonotype turned up a few times. The rearrangement uses TRBV19 and TRBJ1-6; D remains ambiguous. Trimming took 3 bases from V and 10 from J, leaving 16 bases between them. The CDR3 is made up of 15 amino acids. The V gene's germline CDR1 is LNHDA and CDR2 SQIVND (reference sequence). CDR3 nucleotide sequence: TGTGCCAGTAGTATCCAGGCCCAGAGAGGGTCACCCCTCCACTTT. The encoded protein is CASSIQAQRGSPLHF.

The chain recombines TRBV7-9 with TRBJ2-3; D is undetermined. The CDR3 length is 12 residues. Trimming took 1 base from V and 9 from J, leaving 8 bases between them. Germline assignment: CDR1 SEHNR and CDR2 FQNEAQ (reference sequence). CDR3 sequence: CASSLGVPTQYF. The CDR3, as DNA: TGTGCCAGCAGCTTAGGGGTTCCCACGCAGTATTTT.

This clonotype was seen a few times. This sequence joins TRBV24-1 and TRBJ1-5; TRBD1 aligns across 7 bases. Germline V gives CDR1 KGHDR, CDR2 SFDVKD. The CDR3 spans 14 residues. With V trimmed by 3 bases and J by 5 bases, 3 bases remained unmatched. The CDR3 here is CATSDAGGDQPQHF. The CDR3 DNA follows: TGTGCCACCAGTGATGCAGGGGGGGATCAGCCCCAGCATTTT.

This clonotype was seen ten or more times. V is TRBV5-5 and J is TRBJ2-7; no reliable D call. This CDR3 spans 14 amino acids. V lost 4 bases to trimming and J lost 1 base, with 12 bases between them. Per germline, CDR1 SGHKS and CDR2 YYEKEE (reference sequence). The chain's CDR3 is CASSVTGSSYEQYV. As DNA, the CDR3 is TGTGCCAGCAGCGTCACCGGGTCGTCCTACGAGCAGTACGTC.

V gene TRBV9 combines with J gene TRBJ2-5; either TRBD1 or TRBD2 may supply D (5 bases each). CDR3 length equals 16 residues. Germline V gene data show CDR1 as SGDLS and CDR2 as YYNGEE. With 0 bases removed from V and 0 bases from J, the gap between germline ends came to 12 bases. The CDR3 spells CASSVDGAGHQETQYF. The CDR3 bases are TGTGCCAGCAGCGTAGACGGGGCAGGGCACCAAGAGACCCAGTACTTC. The complete variable domain, with remaining parts taken from reference TRBV9 and TRBJ2-5, reads DSGVTQTPKHLITATGQRVTLRCSPRSGDLSVYWYQQSLDQGLQFLIQYYNGEERAKGNILERFSAQQFPDLHSELNLSSLELGDSALYFCASSVDGAGHQETQYFGPGTRLLVL.

CDR3 in amino acids: CASSNPGTSGQETQYF. The CDR3 DNA follows: TGTGCCAGCAGTAATCCCGGGACTAGCGGCCAAGAGACCCAGTACTTC. The genes are TRBV6-2 or TRBV6-3 and TRBJ2-5; 11 bases line up with TRBD2. CDR1 and CDR2 (germline): MNHEY, SVGEGT. J was trimmed by 1 base and V by 5 bases; bases with no gene match: 6. This CDR3 has 16 residues.

This clonotype was picked up many times. The V call is TRBV7-9, the J call TRBJ1-5; D is ambiguous. Trimming cost V 3 bases and J 2 bases, with 5 bases left between them. Looked up from germline, CDR1 is SEHNR and CDR2 is FQNEAQ (reference sequence). This CDR3 has 13 residues. CDR3 bases: TGTGCCAGCAGCTTGGGTCGCAATCAGCCCCAGCATTTT. Encoded protein: CASSLGRNQPQHF.

The chain joins TRBV14 to TRBJ2-1; a possible D gene is TRBD2 (5 bases). This CDR3 has 15 amino acids. The V gene's germline CDR1 is SGHDN and CDR2 FVKESK. The V end lost 1 base, the J end lost 8 bases, and 15 bases lay between the germline ends. The CDR3 DNA is TGTGCCAGCAGCCAAGTTCTCACGGGGTGGCATGAGCAGTTCTTC. It specifies CASSQVLTGWHEQFF.

Only a few counts were recorded for this clonotype. V and J are TRBV5-1 and TRBJ2-7; TRBD1 agrees at 8 bases. V was pared by 5 bases and J by 2 bases, with 9 bases of the junction left unmatched. CDR1 and CDR2 (germline): SGHRS, YFSETQ. The CDR3 consists of 15 residues. The CDR3 spells CASSPTGDETYEQYV. CDR3 nucleotide sequence: TGCGCCAGCAGTCCGACAGGGGACGAGACCTACGAGCAGTACGTC.

This clonotype has a handful of counts. The rearrangement joins TRBV9 to TRBJ2-5; tentative D call: TRBD1 (6 bases). V was pared by 4 bases and J by 1 base, with 11 bases between. This CDR3 region has 14 residues. CDR1 SGDLS and CDR2 YYNGEE come from the germline V gene. The CDR3 loop is CASSTQGTQETQYF. As DNA, the CDR3 is TGTGCCAGCAGCACCCAGGGGACCCAAGAGACCCAGTACTTC.

This clonotype was detected many times. The V and J genes are TRBV12-3 or TRBV12-4 and TRBJ1-1; D is ambiguous. V was trimmed by 3 bases and J by 6 bases, leaving 14 bases between them. This CDR3 spans 14 amino acids. CDR3 bases: TGTGCCAGCAGTTTGGTAGGGATTACGGCTGAAGCTTTCTTT. Amino acid sequence: CASSLVGITAEAFF.